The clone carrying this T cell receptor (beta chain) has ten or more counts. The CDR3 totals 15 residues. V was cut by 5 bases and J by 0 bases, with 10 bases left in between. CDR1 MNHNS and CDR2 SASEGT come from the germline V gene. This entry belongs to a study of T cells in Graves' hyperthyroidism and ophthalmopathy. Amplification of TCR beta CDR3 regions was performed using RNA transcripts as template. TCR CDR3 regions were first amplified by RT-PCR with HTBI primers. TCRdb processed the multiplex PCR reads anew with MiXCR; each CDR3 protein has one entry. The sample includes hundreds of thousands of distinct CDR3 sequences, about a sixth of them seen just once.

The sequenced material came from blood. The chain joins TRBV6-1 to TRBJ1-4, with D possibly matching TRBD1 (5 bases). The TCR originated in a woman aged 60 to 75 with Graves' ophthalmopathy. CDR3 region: CASSSQGATNEKLFF. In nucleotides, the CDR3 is TGTGCCAGCAGTTCGCAGGGTGCAACTAATGAAAAACTGTTTTTT.